This entry lists 27 T cell receptor beta chains sequenced from one sample in a study of blood T cell repertoires in COVID-19. The data were produced by immunoSEQ multiplex PCR, yet TCRdb's version contains in-frame clones alone and is incomplete. The sample records about 210,000 clones, approximately 82% being singletons. Sequenced input: peripheral blood. Source of these receptors: a man aged 45-65 years with active or convalescent COVID-19.

This sequence joins TRBV28 and TRBJ1-2; maybe TRBD1 (6 bases). The germline V gene has CDR1 MDHEN and CDR2 SYDVKM. This CDR3 has 12 amino acids. V was shortened by 7 bases and J by 4 bases, with 10 bases between the two germline ends. The CDR3 DNA sequence: TGTGCCAGCACTACAGGGAGCTATGGCTACACCTTC. Translation: CASTTGSYGYTF.

The V call is TRBV5-1, the J call TRBJ1-1, with a tentative D call TRBD1 (6 bases). The V gene lost 4 bases and the J gene lost 5 bases, with 15 bases spanning the gap. Germline V gene sequence: CDR1 SGHRS, CDR2 YFSETQ. CDR3 size: 14 residues. Here the CDR3 DNA reads TGCGCCAGCAGCGAGGGACACTTCGCTACTGAAGCTTTCTTT. This gives the protein CASSEGHFATEAFF.

The chain combines TRBV2 with TRBJ2-1; D unresolved. The V and J ends lost 5 bases and 3 bases respectively, with 8 bases between them. This CDR3 is built from 13 residues. Germline-derived CDR1 and CDR2 are SNHLY and FYNNEI. As DNA, the CDR3 is TGTGCCAGCAGTCAAGACAACTACAATGAGCAGTTCTTC. This sequence encodes CASSQDNYNEQFF.

This clone was detected only a few times. This chain joins TRBV7-2 and TRBJ1-1; 12 nucleotides match TRBD1. The CDR3 has 17 residues. The germline V gene encodes CDR1 SGHTA and CDR2 FQGNSA. V lost 5 bases and J lost 5; bases outside the gene matches: 12. In nucleotides, the CDR3 is TGTGCCAGCAGCGCCTCCGGGACAGGGGGCGCGAGGACTGAAGCTTTCTTT. This translates into CASSASGTGGARTEAFF.

This clone came up a few times. The gene calls are TRBV2 and TRBJ2-7; 7 bases line up with TRBD1. Germline V gene data show CDR1 as SNHLY and CDR2 as FYNNEI. V dropped 6 bases and J dropped 4; count of bases not matched to a gene: 6. The CDR3 extends over 13 amino acids. CDR3 residues: CASRETGFYEQYF. The CDR3 DNA reads as TGTGCCAGCAGGGAGACAGGGTTTTACGAGCAGTACTTC.

The chain recombines TRBV18 with TRBJ2-7, with 8 bases identical to TRBD1. Trimming cost V 3 bases and J 3 bases; bases outside gene matches: 7. This CDR3 comprises 15 residues. CDR1 KGHSH and CDR2 LQKENI come from the germline V gene. Written as DNA, the CDR3 is TGTGCCAGCTCACCGTATGCCGACAGGGGCTACGAGCAGTACTTC. Its protein is CASSPYADRGYEQYF.

The chain has TRBV7-9 and TRBJ1-6; D may be TRBD1 (6 bases). With 2 bases removed from V and 7 bases from J, the gap between germline ends came to 9 bases. The CDR3 loop spans 14 amino acids. Germline assignment: CDR1 SEHNR and CDR2 FQNEAQ (reference sequence). The CDR3 sequence is CASSLLQGNSPLHF. In DNA form, the CDR3 reads TGTGCCAGCAGCTTACTACAGGGAAATTCACCCCTCCACTTT.

The chain has TRBV30 and TRBJ2-3; weak D call: TRBD2 (6 bases). The CDR3 covers 16 residues. Germline CDR1 reads GTSNPN; CDR2 reads SVGIG (reference sequence). The ends were cut back, 0 bases at V and 5 bases at J, with 18 bases in the middle. The CDR3 loop is CAWSVGRTGDLDTQYF. Here the CDR3 DNA reads TGTGCCTGGAGTGTAGGTCGGACGGGAGATCTAGATACGCAGTATTTT.

CDR3 DNA sequence: TGTGCCAGCAGCGTACCTACGTCTAGCAATGAGCAGTTCTTC. This encodes CASSVPTSSNEQFF. V is TRBV9 and J is TRBJ2-1; D gene unclear. The germline gives CDR1 SGDLS, CDR2 YYNGEE. CDR3 length: 14 amino acids. V gave up 1 base and J gave up 6 bases, with 11 bases separating them.

The chain uses TRBV5-1 and TRBJ1-6, with D possibly matching TRBD1 (5 bases). The CDR3 is made up of 15 amino acids. The V gene lost 4 bases and the J gene lost 10 bases, with 18 bases spanning the gap. Looked up from germline, CDR1 is SGHRS and CDR2 is YFSETQ. Written as DNA, the CDR3 is TGCGCCAGCAGCGGCGCGGGGGTGAGTGAGTCACCCCTCCACTTT. Its protein is CASSGAGVSESPLHF.

This clone occurred once. This chain uses TRBV5-4 with TRBJ2-5, with TRBD2 matching over 10 bases. This CDR3 contains 16 residues. Germline-derived CDR1 and CDR2 are SGHNT and YYREEE (reference sequence). V gave up 4 bases and J gave up 5 bases; unmatched junction bases: 11. The CDR3, as DNA: TGTGCCAGCAGCCTCGGCGTAGCGGGGGGCGGGGAGACCCAGTACTTC. This translates into CASSLGVAGGGETQYF.

The chain employs TRBV5-4 and TRBJ2-2; no firm D call. Germline V lookup: CDR1 SGHNT, CDR2 YYREEE (reference sequence). Trimming removed 5 bases from V and 4 bases from J, with 9 bases in between. This CDR3 is 13 amino acids long. The CDR3 protein is CASSGTSTGELFF. The CDR3 DNA sequence: TGTGCCAGCAGTGGCACAAGCACCGGGGAGCTGTTTTTT.

This clone was detected a few times. This rearrangement joins TRBV6-5 to TRBJ2-7, with D possibly matching TRBD1 (5 bases). Germline CDR1 MNHEY, CDR2 SVGAGI. The CDR3 consists of 11 residues. The V gene lost 8 bases and the J gene lost 7 bases, with 12 bases spanning the gap. The CDR3 protein is CASSSDSEQYF. CDR3 nucleotides: TGTGCCAGCTCGTCTGACAGTGAGCAGTACTTC.

This chain uses TRBV18 with TRBJ2-3, with a weak D call TRBD2 (6 bases). The ends were cut back, 2 bases at V and 1 base at J, with 13 bases in the middle. The CDR3 is made up of 16 amino acids. In germline, CDR1 is KGHSH, CDR2 LQKENI. In nucleotides, the CDR3 is TGTGCCAGCTCACCAATCCCTGGCGGGGGCACAGATACGCAGTATTTT. It translates to CASSPIPGGGTDTQYF.

V gene TRBV24-1 combines with J gene TRBJ2-1, with a tentative D call TRBD1 (6 bases). V was pared by 4 bases and J by 7 bases, with 19 bases between. This CDR3 has 16 amino acids. Per germline, CDR1 KGHDR and CDR2 SFDVKD. The CDR3 DNA reads as TGTGCCACCAGTGACCCCACAGGGTTGGTTAGGAATGAGCAGTTCTTC. Translation gives CATSDPTGLVRNEQFF.

This sequence joins TRBV7-2 and TRBJ2-5; 7 bases fit TRBD1. Germline CDR1 is SGHTA and CDR2 is FQGNSA. V lost 5 bases to trimming and J lost 2 bases; unmatched junction nucleotides: 17. There are 18 residues in the CDR3. For the CDR3, the DNA is TGTGCCAGCAGCCCTACAGGGGCTCCCTGGGGCAGACAAGAGACCCAGTACTTC. It translates to CASSPTGAPWGRQETQYF.

The J gene is TRBJ1-4, the V gene TRBV10-3; 9 bases map to TRBD1. This CDR3 comprises 14 residues. Germline assignment: CDR1 ENHRY and CDR2 SYGVKD. Unmatched junction bases numbered 5, after V lost 10 bases and J lost 2 bases. CDR3 coding DNA: TGTGCCAGCACGACAGGGGGGACTAATGAAAAACTGTTTTTT. Residues: CASTTGGTNEKLFF.

In DNA, the CDR3 is TGCGCCAGCAGCTTGGCTAGCGGGATTGGCAATGAGCAGTTCTTC. Residues: CASSLASGIGNEQFF. The chain carries TRBV5-1 and TRBJ2-1, with 9 bases identical to TRBD2. Germline V gene sequence: CDR1 SGHRS, CDR2 YFSETQ. CDR3 size: 15 residues. Germline trimming cut 0 bases from V and 6 bases from J; bases unmatched to any gene: 4.

The chain links TRBV7-8 to TRBJ1-1, with D possibly being TRBD1 (6 bases). This CDR3 is built from 14 residues. Trimming stripped 0 bases from V and 7 bases from J, with 12 bases between. Germline V gives CDR1 SGHVS, CDR2 FQNEAQ. The CDR3 is CASSLAMTGYEAFF. The CDR3 DNA is TGTGCCAGCAGCTTAGCGATGACAGGATATGAAGCTTTCTTT.

V usage is TRBV30 and J usage is TRBJ1-4; 10 nucleotides line up with TRBD1. The CDR3 runs to 13 residues. V trimming: 1 base; J trimming: 10 bases; junction bases outside the gene matches: 3. Germline V CDR1 and CDR2: GTSNPN, SVGIG (reference sequence). The CDR3 DNA is TGTGCCTGGAGTGGGGACAGGGGCGGAAAACTGTTTTTT. It translates to CAWSGDRGGKLFF.

CDR3 region: CASKLTSGAGDTQYF. In DNA, the CDR3 is TGTGCCAGCAAGCTGACTAGCGGGGCAGGAGATACGCAGTATTTT. The chain has TRBV2 and TRBJ2-3, with 11 bases fitting TRBD2. Trimming removed 7 bases from V and 5 bases from J; junction bases left unmatched: 8. The CDR3 sequence is 15 residues long. Germline-derived CDR1 and CDR2 are SNHLY and FYNNEI.

V is TRBV6-1 and J is TRBJ1-5, with D perhaps TRBD1 (5 bases). Germline V gene sequence: CDR1 MNHNS, CDR2 SASEGT. With 2 bases removed from V and 5 bases from J, the gap between germline ends came to 10 bases. This CDR3 region has 14 residues. The chain's CDR3 is CASSERPGYQPQHF. In DNA, the CDR3 is TGTGCCAGCAGTGAAAGGCCAGGGTATCAGCCCCAGCATTTT.

As DNA, the CDR3 is TGTGCCACCAGTGGGTCACAGACCAGCACAGATACGCAGTATTTT. It codes for CATSGSQTSTDTQYF. The chain carries TRBV24-1 and TRBJ2-3, with D hard to call. Germline CDR1 is KGHDR and CDR2 is SFDVKD. With 5 bases removed from V and 0 bases from J, the gap between germline ends came to 11 bases. The CDR3 is made up of 15 amino acids.

The chain uses TRBV28 and TRBJ2-4, with 7 bases that match TRBD1. The CDR3 contains 16 residues. With V trimmed by 6 bases and J by 0 bases, 8 bases remained unmatched. Germline CDR1 and CDR2: MDHEN and SYDVKM. Written as DNA, the CDR3 is TGTGCCAGCAGGCCGGACAGGAGCCTAGCCAAAAACATTCAGTACTTC. This sequence encodes CASRPDRSLAKNIQYF. Combining the CDR3 with reference TRBV28 and TRBJ2-4 gives the whole variable domain DVKVTQSSRYLVKRTGEKVFLECVQDMDHENMFWYRQDPGLGLRLIYFSYDVKMKEKGDIPEGYSVSREKKERFSLILESASTNQTSMYLCASRPDRSLAKNIQYFGAGTRLSVL.

The genes are TRBV5-4 and TRBJ2-1; possible D gene TRBD2, 7 bases. The CDR3 covers 14 residues. Germline values: CDR1 SGHNT, CDR2 YYREEE (reference sequence). Trimming cost V 10 bases and J 6 bases, with 20 bases left between them. CDR3: CAWMGLGGGNEQFF. DNA of the CDR3: TGTGCCTGGATGGGGCTGGGAGGGGGCAATGAGCAGTTCTTC.

V gene TRBV5-1 combines with J gene TRBJ1-5; 10 bases agree with TRBD1. This CDR3 has 14 residues. Germline V gene sequence: CDR1 SGHRS, CDR2 YFSETQ. V lost 3 bases and J lost 8; bases outside the gene matches: 5. The CDR3 is CASSWTGGKEPQHF. The CDR3 DNA sequence: TGCGCCAGCAGCTGGACAGGGGGGAAAGAGCCCCAGCATTTT.

The chain has TRBV12-3 or TRBV12-4 and TRBJ1-2, with TRBD1 matching 8 bases. The junction had 3 bases not matched to a gene; V was cut back by 6 bases and J by 3 bases. CDR3 length: 13 residues. CDR3 DNA sequence: TGTGCCAGCAGCAAGGACAGGGACTATGGCTACACCTTC. It codes for CASSKDRDYGYTF.